This T cell receptor (beta chain) was documented in a study of post-analysis software for immune sequencing data. A word on this clonotype: Its specificity is not known.

The germline CDR1 and CDR2 sequences are LGHNT and FRNRAP. This CDR3 region has 13 residues. Deletions cut 5 bases from V and 5 bases from J, with 10 bases between. Unique molecular identifiers were carried by the TCR beta cDNA libraries. TCRdb re-derived calls from the PCR reads in MiXCR, one entry per CDR3 protein. Among 740,000 or so distinct CDR3 sequences listed, 53% were seen once. Regarding the study as a whole: Included in a set of roughly five TRBV segments more frequent in patients than controls were TRBV5-6, TRBV5-1 and TRBV20-1.

Sequenced input: blood. The receptor was derived from a girl aged 10 to 17 with multiple sclerosis. The rearrangement joins TRBV12-5 to TRBJ1-5; no clear D gene. In DNA, the CDR3 is TGTGCTAGTGGTCAAAATTCTGATCAGCCCCAGCATTTT. This encodes CASGQNSDQPQHF.